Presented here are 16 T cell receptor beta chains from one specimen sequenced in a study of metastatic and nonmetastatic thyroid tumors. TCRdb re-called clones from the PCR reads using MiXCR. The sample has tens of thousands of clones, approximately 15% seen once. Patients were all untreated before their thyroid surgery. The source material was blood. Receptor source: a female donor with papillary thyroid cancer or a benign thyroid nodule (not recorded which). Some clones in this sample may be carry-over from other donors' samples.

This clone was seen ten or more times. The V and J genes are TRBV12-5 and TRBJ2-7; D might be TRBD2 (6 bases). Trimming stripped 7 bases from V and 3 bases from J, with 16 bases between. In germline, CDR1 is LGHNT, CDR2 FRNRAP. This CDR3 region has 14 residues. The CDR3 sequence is CASVSEGSVYEQYF. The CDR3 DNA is TGTGCTAGTGTTTCGGAGGGATCGGTCTACGAGCAGTACTTC.

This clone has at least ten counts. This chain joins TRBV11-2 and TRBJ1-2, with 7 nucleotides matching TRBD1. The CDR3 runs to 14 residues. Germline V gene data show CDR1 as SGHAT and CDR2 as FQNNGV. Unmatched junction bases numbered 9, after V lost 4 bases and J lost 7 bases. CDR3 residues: CASSSAGTDSGYTF. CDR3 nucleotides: TGTGCCAGCAGCTCCGCCGGGACAGACTCTGGCTACACCTTC.

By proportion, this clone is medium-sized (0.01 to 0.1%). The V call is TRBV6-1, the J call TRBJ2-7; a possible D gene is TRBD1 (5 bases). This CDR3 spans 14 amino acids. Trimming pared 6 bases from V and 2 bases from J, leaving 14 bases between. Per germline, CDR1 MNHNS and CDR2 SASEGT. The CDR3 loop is CASSDPTVPYEQYF. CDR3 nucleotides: TGTGCCAGCAGCGACCCGACAGTACCCTACGAGCAGTACTTC.

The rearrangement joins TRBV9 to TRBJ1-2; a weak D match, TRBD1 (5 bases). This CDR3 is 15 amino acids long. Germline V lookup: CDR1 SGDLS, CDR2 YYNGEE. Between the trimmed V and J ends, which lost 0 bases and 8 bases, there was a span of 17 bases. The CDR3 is CASSVDGRGMGGYTF. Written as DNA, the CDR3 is TGTGCCAGCAGCGTAGATGGCCGGGGGATGGGAGGCTACACCTTC.

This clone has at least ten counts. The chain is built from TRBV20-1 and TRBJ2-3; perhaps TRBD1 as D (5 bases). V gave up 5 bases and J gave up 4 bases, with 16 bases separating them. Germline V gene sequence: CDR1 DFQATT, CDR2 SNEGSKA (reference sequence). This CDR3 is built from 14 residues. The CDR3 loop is CSAWRTGVPDTQYF. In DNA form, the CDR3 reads TGCAGTGCTTGGAGAACAGGCGTTCCAGATACGCAGTATTTT.

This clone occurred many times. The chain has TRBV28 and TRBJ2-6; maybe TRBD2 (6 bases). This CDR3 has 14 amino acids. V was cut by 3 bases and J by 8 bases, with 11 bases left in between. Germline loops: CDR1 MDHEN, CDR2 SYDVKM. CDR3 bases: TGTGCCAGCAGTTTTCAAGGAGGGACCAACGTCCTGACTTTC. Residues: CASSFQGGTNVLTF.

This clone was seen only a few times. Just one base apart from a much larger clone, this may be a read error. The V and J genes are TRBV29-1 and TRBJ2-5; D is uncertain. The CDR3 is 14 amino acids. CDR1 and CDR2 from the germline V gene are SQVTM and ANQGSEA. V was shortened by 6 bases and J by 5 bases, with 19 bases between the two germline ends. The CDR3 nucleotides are TGCAGCGTCCTGACAAGGAACTTTGGGGAGACCCAGTACTTC. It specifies CSVLTRNFGETQYF.

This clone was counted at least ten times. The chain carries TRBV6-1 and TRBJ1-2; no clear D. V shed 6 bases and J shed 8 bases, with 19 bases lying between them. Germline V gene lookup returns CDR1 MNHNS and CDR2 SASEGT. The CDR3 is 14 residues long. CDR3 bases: TGTGCCAGCAGGCTACAGCTTCAATCGGGGGGCTACACCTTC. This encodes CASRLQLQSGGYTF.

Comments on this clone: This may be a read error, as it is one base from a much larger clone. The DNA for the CDR3 is TGTGCCAGCAGCTTGTACGCTGGTGAGAAGTACTTC. Residues: CASSLYAGEKYF. The V call is TRBV5-4, the J call TRBJ2-7; unclear D gene. V was cut by 1 base and J by 11 bases, with 13 bases left in between. Germline values: CDR1 SGHNT, CDR2 YYREEE (reference sequence). The CDR3 has 12 residues.

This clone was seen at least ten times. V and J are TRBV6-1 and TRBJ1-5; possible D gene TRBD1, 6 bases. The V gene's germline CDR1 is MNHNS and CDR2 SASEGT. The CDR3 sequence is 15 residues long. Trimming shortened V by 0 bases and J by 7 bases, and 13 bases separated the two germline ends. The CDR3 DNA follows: TGTGCCAGCAGTGAAGCGACGGGGGGCCAACAGCCCCAGCATTTT. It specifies CASSEATGGQQPQHF.

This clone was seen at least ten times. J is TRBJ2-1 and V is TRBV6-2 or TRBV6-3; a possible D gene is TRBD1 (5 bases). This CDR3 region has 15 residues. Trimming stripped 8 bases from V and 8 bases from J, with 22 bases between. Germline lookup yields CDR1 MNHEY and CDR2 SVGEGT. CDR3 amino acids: CASAPWGGESDEQFF. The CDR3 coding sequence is TGTGCCAGCGCCCCCTGGGGCGGCGAGAGCGATGAGCAGTTCTTC.

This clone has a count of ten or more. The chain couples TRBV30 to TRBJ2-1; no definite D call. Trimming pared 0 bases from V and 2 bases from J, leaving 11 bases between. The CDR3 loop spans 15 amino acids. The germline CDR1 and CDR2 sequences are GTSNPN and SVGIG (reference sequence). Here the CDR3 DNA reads TGTGCCTGGAGTGTAGCCCCAACCCCCTACAATGAGCAGTTCTTC. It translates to CAWSVAPTPYNEQFF.

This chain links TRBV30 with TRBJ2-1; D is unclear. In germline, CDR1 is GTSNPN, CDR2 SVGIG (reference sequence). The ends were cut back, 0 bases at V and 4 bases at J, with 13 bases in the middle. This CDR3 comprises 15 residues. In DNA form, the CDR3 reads TGTGCCTGGAGTGTTGGGTCTAACAGTTACAATGAGCAGTTCTTC. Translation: CAWSVGSNSYNEQFF.

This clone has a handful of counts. CDR3 in DNA: TGTGCCAGCAGTGAAGCTCCGAGCTCTGGAAACACCATATATTTT. It is translated as CASSEAPSSGNTIYF. The chain uses TRBV6-1 and TRBJ1-3; D is unclear. V lost 0 bases, J lost 0 bases, and 6 bases lay in between. This CDR3 comprises 15 residues. Germline loops: CDR1 MNHNS, CDR2 SASEGT.

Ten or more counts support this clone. CDR3 coding DNA: TGTGCCAGCAGTTACCGGGCAGGGCTCACTGAAGCTTTCTTT. It is translated as CASSYRAGLTEAFF. The gene calls are TRBV6-5 and TRBJ1-1; perhaps TRBD1 as D (5 bases). The CDR3 loop spans 14 amino acids. Trimming removed 2 bases from V and 4 bases from J, with 11 bases in between. Germline CDR1 and CDR2: MNHEY and SVGAGI.

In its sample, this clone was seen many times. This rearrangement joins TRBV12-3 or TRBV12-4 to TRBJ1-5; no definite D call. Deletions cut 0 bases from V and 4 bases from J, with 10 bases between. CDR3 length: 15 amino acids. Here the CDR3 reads CASSLASLLNQPQHF. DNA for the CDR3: TGTGCCAGCAGTTTAGCTAGCCTGTTGAATCAGCCCCAGCATTTT.